This T cell receptor beta chain was obtained from a study of immune aging and cytomegalovirus after organ transplant (dated by TCRdb to about 2021). Study-wide context: Every transplant recipient was given three-drug immunosuppression consisting of prednisone, tacrolimus, and mycophenolate. Study-level results and caveats: A larger share of large clones was made up of TEMRA cells, and in the seven largest clones (around 2,000 cells) aged and TEMRA cells were gained while TCM cells were lost. Post-transplant increases in aged-phenotype cells were observed regardless of clone size, following viremia and occurring earlier in large clones (days 200-264) than in small clones. Because CD57 was not measured in the sequencing data, a conservative gene-based aging definition was used instead.

The time point label corresponds to: five sample-tagged time points from pre-transplant (day -1) to day 368 post-transplant, pooled. Thawed PBMC were stimulated for around eleven hours with a CMV IE-1 overlapping peptide library without transport inhibitors. After thawing, cells were rested overnight and were then stimulated in R10 medium with CD28/CD49d costimulation. The IE-1 peptide library was made up of 15-amino-acid peptides with 11-amino-acid overlaps. Each time point was barcoded using BD Single-Cell Multiplexing Kit Sample Tags, after which the barcoded samples were pooled and stained with oligo-conjugated anti-CD45RA plus sorting antibodies. A BD FACSAria III was used to sort CMV-responsive CD8+CD137+ and CD4+CD154+ T cells at 4-way purity. Blood samples were drawn into EDTA vacutainers and processed by Ficoll gradient within 1-24 hours. Libraries were prepared through single-cell sequencing. Sequencing relied on an Illumina NovaSeq 6000. The BD Rhapsody Targeted mRNA and AbSeq Reagent Kit, in a microwell format, was used for cell capture and library preparation. Libraries covered TCR, sample tags, AbSeq, and targeted mRNA from the Human T-Cell Expression Panel plus custom TOX and TOX2 primers. Sequencing of the libraries was done on an Illumina NovaSeq. Under the source paper's analysis protocol: The analysis covered approximately 9,900 cells in total, of which 7,000 to 7,500 were CD8 T cells and a few thousand were CD8 T cells with an identifiable TCR CDR3. The BD Rhapsody Targeted Analysis Pipeline, including V(D)J processing, was run on the Seven Bridges Genomics platform to process the raw data. Quality control, Sample Tag demultiplexing with Lex-BDSMK, clone identification with VDJ Explorer, and Seurat clustering were performed in SeqGeq 1.6.0. Clones making up <1% of CD8 T cells were classified as non-expanded, and clones making up >2.5% of the sample were classified as clonal expansions. TCRdb trimmed public reads at Q25 via fastp, called clones via MiXCR and kept in-frame beta chains. Each entry merges the rows of one CDR3 protein and shows their most common DNA and genes. In this record, the V and J calls reflect TCRdb's handling and not the investigators' own analysis. This sample lists tens of thousands of distinct CDR3 sequences; roughly a third were detected once. Of the sample, 25% to 30% is held by the ten largest clones.

This clonotype is medium-sized (0.01 to 0.1%). Its antigen is currently not known. No base-level quality is on record; no much larger clone is a single base apart. Reading from cysteine to phenylalanine, the CDR3 counts 19 amino acids. Here the CDR3 DNA is all that survives: 57 bases in frame from base 1. V ends up 4 bases short and J 6 bases short, with an unmatched junction base count of 14. CDR1 and CDR2 were assigned from the germline V gene as MNHNS and SASEGT. The origin of this receptor is a female donor who had a heart transplant and CMV viremia. The chain is encoded by TRBV6-1 joined to TRBJ2-3, and 15 junctional nucleotides match TRBD2. The source was CMV peptide-activated CD4+ and CD8+ T cells sorted from blood, collected at five time points, pooled. The cell subset or site label corresponds to: sorted CD8+CD137+ and CD4+CD154+ T cells after 12 to 13 h CMV IE-1 peptide stimulation. In nucleotide form, the sequence is TGTGCCAGCAGTGGAACTAGGTGGACTAGCGGGAGGGCCGGGGATACGCAGTATTTT. Translated, it gives CASSGTRWTSGRAGDTQYF.